Listed below are T cell receptor beta chains from one sample, sequenced in a study of shared clonotypes between healthy human individuals. The repertoire was sequenced with immunoSEQ multiplex PCR; TCRdb's copy has only in-frame clones and lacks some. The sample has about 2.4 million clones, approximately 90% seen once. Sequences were obtained from naive CD4+ T cells sorted from blood. The receptors derive from a man between 18 and 35 years old in good health. CDR3s include the opening cysteine and the closing phenylalanine or tryptophan. Fields, in order: CDR3 length, clone size, D gene, J gene, V gene, CDR3 DNA, CDR3 protein. D genes are given only for firm matches. Not every row has a clone size; where given, it reads once, few, many or a size class.

13 . TRBD1 TRBJ1-1 TRBV5-1 TGCGCCAGCAGCTCGACAGGGGTTACTGAAGCTTTCTTT CASSSTGVTEAFF
11 . . TRBJ2-7 TRBV11-2 TGTGCCAGCAGCTTACTAGGCGAGCAGTACTTC CASSLLGEQYF
16 . TRBD2 TRBJ2-5 TRBV7-9 TGTGCCAGCAGCCAGCGACTAGCGGGAGGGAGGGAGACCCAGTACTTC CASSQRLAGGRETQYF
16 . . TRBJ2-6 TRBV30 TGTGCCTGGAGTGTACAAGGGCAGGTCGGGGCCAACGTCCTGACTTTC CAWSVQGQVGANVLTF
15 . TRBD2 TRBJ2-7 TRBV9 TGTGCCAGCAGCGTTTCTAGCGGGAGTTTCTACGAGCAGTACTTC CASSVSSGSFYEQYF
13 . . TRBJ2-1 TRBV7-2 TGTGCCAGCAGCTCCGGAGAGATCAATGAGCAGTTCTTC CASSSGEINEQFF
14 . . TRBJ2-1 TRBV27 TGTGCCAGCAGTTTCCGACAGACCTACAATGAGCAGTTCTTC CASSFRQTYNEQFF
17 . TRBD1 TRBJ2-6 TRBV2 TGTGCCGACAGGACAGGGGGCGTCGGGGCTGGGGCCAACGTCCTGACTTTC CADRTGGVGAGANVLTF
14 . . TRBJ1-5 TRBV6-5 TGTGCCAGCGCGTCAGGGTCGTACGGTCAGCCCCAGCATTTT CASASGSYGQPQHF
16 . TRBD1 TRBJ2-3 TRBV28 TGTGCCAGCAGTTCCCCAGGGGGTTCTAGCACAGATACGCAGTATTTT CASSSPGGSSTDTQYF
15 . . TRBJ2-2 TRBV6-5 TGTGCCAGCCGTTTGAAGGGGACTTACCCCGGGGAGCTGTTTTTT CASRLKGTYPGELFF
15 . . TRBJ1-6 TRBV18 TGTGCCAGCTCACCGAGCGGGGCGGTGGTTTCACCCCTCCACTTT CASSPSGAVVSPLHF
16 . . TRBJ2-1 TRBV5-1 TGCGCCAGCAGCACCCTCCCGGCCCCCTCCTACAATGAGCAGTTCTTC CASSTLPAPSYNEQFF
16 . TRBD2 TRBJ2-3 TRBV7-2 TGTGCCAGCAGCCCGCGGGGGGCGTCTAGCACAGATACGCAGTATTTT CASSPRGASSTDTQYF
15 . . TRBJ2-7 TRBV6-1 TGTGCCAGCATTTCAGTGGGGGGACCAAACTACGAGCAGTACTTC CASISVGGPNYEQYF
16 . TRBD2 TRBJ2-1 TRBV7-2 TGTGCCAGCAGCCCACCGGGACTAGCGGGAGGCAATGAGCAGTTCTTC CASSPPGLAGGNEQFF
16 . . TRBJ2-2 TRBV18 TGTGCCAGCTCTCTAGAACGGGGGCCTGCCACCGGGGAGCTGTTTTTT CASSLERGPATGELFF
13 once . TRBJ2-3 TRBV10-1 TGCGCCAGCAGTAGGGCGGTTACAGATACGCAGTATTTT CASSRAVTDTQYF
13 . . TRBJ1-6 TRBV30 TGTGCCTGGAGCACCGCAGGGAATTCACCCCTCCACTTT CAWSTAGNSPLHF
11 . . TRBJ2-7 TRBV7-2 TGTGCCAGCAGCTTAGGGAACGAGCAGTACTTC CASSLGNEQYF
16 once . TRBJ2-5 TRBV5-4 TGTGCCAGCAGCCCCCATGCGGGGGCGGGGCAAGAGACCCAGTACTTC CASSPHAGAGQETQYF
14 . TRBD1 TRBJ1-5 TRBV7-9 TGTGCCAGCAGCTCGGACAGGAAGAGTCAGCCCCAGCATTTT CASSSDRKSQPQHF
18 . . TRBJ1-5 TRBV4-1 TGCGCCAGCAGCCAAGACTTTGACCGACCGGAAAGCAATCAGCCCCAGCATTTT CASSQDFDRPESNQPQHF
13 . . TRBJ1-2 TRBV2 TGTGCCAGCAGTGAACAAGTAGGCTATGGCTACACCTTC CASSEQVGYGYTF
14 . . TRBJ1-1 TRBV5-4 TGTGCCAGCAGGGGGGGGGTGATGAACACTGAAGCTTTCTTT CASRGGVMNTEAFF
13 . TRBD1 TRBJ1-6 TRBV2 TGTGCCAGCAGGTGGACAGGAGGTTCACCCCTCCACTTT CASRWTGGSPLHF
15 . TRBD1 TRBJ1-1 TRBV18 TGTGCCAGCTCACCCCCAGGGGGACAGAACACTGAAGCTTTCTTT CASSPPGGQNTEAFF
14 . TRBD1 TRBJ2-7 TRBV15 TGTGCCACCAGCAGCCTACAGGGACAGGGGGTACAGTACTTC CATSSLQGQGVQYF
15 . TRBD1 TRBJ1-2 TRBV6-1 TGTGCCAGCAGTGGATGGGACAGTGGGGCTAGGGGCTACACCTTC CASSGWDSGARGYTF
15 . . TRBJ2-7 TRBV5-1 TGCGCCAGCAGGGGCGGGACAGATTTCTCCTACGAGCAGTACTTC CASRGGTDFSYEQYF
14 . . TRBJ2-5 TRBV6-6 TGTGCCAGCAGTTCTAGACAGGCGCAAGAGACCCAGTACTTC CASSSRQAQETQYF
15 . . TRBJ1-2 TRBV15 TGTGCCACCAGCAGAGATAGACGGGGGTACGATGGCTACACCTTC CATSRDRRGYDGYTF
15 . . TRBJ1-5 TRBV6-1 TGTGCCAGCAGTGAAGCTGGGACGTTCAATCAGCCCCAGCATTTT CASSEAGTFNQPQHF
16 once TRBD2 TRBJ2-7 TRBV5-4 TGTGCCAGCTCTTCCGGGACTAGCGGGGCCTTCTACGAGCAGTACTTC CASSSGTSGAFYEQYF
13 . . TRBJ2-1 TRBV7-9 TGTGCCAGCAGCTTAGCGGGGTGGAATGAGCAGTTCTTC CASSLAGWNEQFF
12 few . TRBJ1-5 TRBV5-4 TGTGCCAGCAGCTTTGGAGACCAGCCCCAGCATTTT CASSFGDQPQHF
16 . TRBD2 TRBJ2-3 TRBV7-2 TGTGCCAGCAGACCTAACGGACTAGCGGATACAGATACGCAGTATTTT CASRPNGLADTDTQYF
15 . TRBD2 TRBJ2-7 TRBV4-1 TGCGCCAGCAGCCGGGGACTAGCACGCCCCTACGAGCAGTACTTC CASSRGLARPYEQYF
14 . . TRBJ2-5 TRBV19 TGTGCCAGTAGTATTGGACAGTTCCAAGAGACCCAGTACTTC CASSIGQFQETQYF
14 once . TRBJ1-1 TRBV19 TGTGCCAGTAGTATAGATACCCAGCGGGCTGAAGCTTTCTTT CASSIDTQRAEAFF
14 . . TRBJ2-2 TRBV11-2 TGTGCCAGCAGCCCCCCGGGACTCCCGGGGGAGCTGTTTTTT CASSPPGLPGELFF
13 . . TRBJ1-3 TRBV6-5 TGTGCCAGCTCGGTGGCGGGAGGAAACACCATATATTTT CASSVAGGNTIYF
12 . . TRBJ2-5 TRBV30 TGTGCCTGGAGTGTAAAGACTGAGACCCAGTACTTC CAWSVKTETQYF
13 . TRBD1 TRBJ1-5 TRBV29-1 TGCAGCGTCCGGGGACAGTACAATCAGCCCCAGCATTTT CSVRGQYNQPQHF
13 once . TRBJ1-4 TRBV6-1 TGTGCCAGCAGCAGGGTGGGTGAAGAAAAACTGTTTTTT CASSRVGEEKLFF
13 . . TRBJ2-1 TRBV5-8 TGTGCCAGCAACCCGTCCGACCGGCTGGGGCAGTTCTTC CASNPSDRLGQFF
19 . . TRBJ1-4 TRBV5-6 TGTGCCAGCAGCTTGGCCGTCGGGACATCCCACGCAACTAATGAAAAACTGTTTTTT CASSLAVGTSHATNEKLFF
13 . . TRBJ2-3 TRBV9 TGTGCCAGCAGCGTGAGAAGCACAGATACGCAGTATTTT CASSVRSTDTQYF
17 once TRBD1 TRBJ1-2 TRBV5-4 TGTGCCAGCAGCCCCACCGGGACAGCACTAGGTGTGAATGGCTACACCTTC CASSPTGTALGVNGYTF
14 . . TRBJ2-3 TRBV10-3 TGTGCCATCAGTGAAACCGGCCTCACAGATACGCAGTATTTT CAISETGLTDTQYF
13 once . TRBJ1-2 TRBV18 TGTGCCAGCTCATCAAACGTGGCGGTGGGCTACACCTTC CASSSNVAVGYTF